Below are 14 T cell receptor beta chains sequenced from a single sample in a study of response to subunit inactivated influenza vaccine. Via MiXCR, TCRdb re-called the RT-PCR reads, giving one row per CDR3 protein. The repertoire includes approximately 300,000 distinct CDR3 sequences, about 20% of them detected once, and under 13% sits in the top ten. The sample here was PBMCs from blood, taken approximately 20 months after vaccination. The receptors shown here come from a man in his fifties or sixties who received an inactivated influenza vaccine.

Many counts were recorded for this clonotype. This sequence joins TRBV4-1 and TRBJ2-5; no definite D call. V lost 4 bases and J 4 bases, leaving 10 bases between the germline ends. This CDR3 spans 13 amino acids. Germline lookup yields CDR1 MGHRA and CDR2 YSYEKL. The CDR3 region has the DNA TGCGCCAGCAGCCGCATGAGCCGAGAGACCCAGTACTTC. Translating gives CASSRMSRETQYF.

The CDR3 region is CASSYGGDRSEKLFF. The CDR3, as DNA: TGTGCCAGCAGTTACGGCGGGGATAGGTCGGAAAAACTGTTTTTT. The chain joins TRBV6-5 to TRBJ1-4; D gene ambiguous. Germline CDR1 and CDR2: MNHEY and SVGAGI. CDR3 length equals 15 residues. Between the trimmed V and J ends, which lost 2 bases and 8 bases, there was a span of 15 bases.

This clonotype was observed a handful of times. The genes are TRBV3-1 and TRBJ1-1; TRBD1 is a possible D gene (6 bases). The CDR3 extends over 13 amino acids. The V end was cut by 11 bases, the J end by 4 bases, with 17 bases between. CDR1 is LGHDT and CDR2 is YNNKEL in the germline V gene (reference sequence). The CDR3: CACKGVVGTEAFF. In nucleotides, the CDR3 is TGTGCCTGCAAGGGGGTAGTAGGCACTGAAGCTTTCTTT. Combining the CDR3 with reference TRBV3-1 and TRBJ1-1 gives the whole variable domain DTAVSQTPKYLVTQMGNDKSIKCEQNLGHDTMYWYKQDSKKFLKIMFSYNNKELIINETVPNRFSPKSPDKAHLNLHINSLELGDSAVYFCACKGVVGTEAFFGQGTRLTVV.

This clonotype was seen a few times. This chain joins TRBV6-5 and TRBJ1-2; D might be TRBD1 (6 bases). Trimming removed 6 bases from V and 6 bases from J, with 11 bases in between. Germline V lookup: CDR1 MNHEY, CDR2 SVGAGI. The CDR3 consists of 12 residues. CDR3 sequence: CASSRNRDGYTF. DNA for the CDR3: TGTGCCAGCAGCCGAAACAGGGATGGCTACACCTTC.

This clonotype was counted a few times. V gene TRBV28 combines with J gene TRBJ1-2; 8 bases line up with TRBD1. V shed 7 bases and J 8 bases; nucleotides not matched to a gene: 6. The germline V gene has CDR1 MDHEN and CDR2 SYDVKM. The CDR3 length is 12 residues. CDR3 sequence reads: CASTSDRVGYTF. The CDR3 nucleotides read TGTGCCAGCACCTCGGACAGGGTGGGCTACACCTTC.

This clonotype was seen repeatedly, ten times or more. V usage is TRBV5-5 and J usage is TRBJ1-5; TRBD1 might be the D (5 bases). The V end lost 6 bases, the J end lost 7 bases, and 20 bases lay between the germline ends. Germline CDR1 reads SGHKS; CDR2 reads YYEKEE (reference sequence). There are 15 residues in the CDR3. CDR3 sequence (DNA): TGTGCCAGCACCTATGGAGGGGTGTCAGGGCAGCCCCAGCATTTT. Translated: CASTYGGVSGQPQHF.

This chain links TRBV6-1 with TRBJ2-3; 8 nucleotides match TRBD2. Germline assignment: CDR1 MNHNS and CDR2 SASEGT. CDR3 size: 13 residues. V lost 4 bases to trimming and J lost 13 bases; unmatched junction nucleotides: 10. In DNA form, the CDR3 reads TGTGCCAGCAGTGGCCCCGTTACGGGGGGGGAGTATTTT. It yields the protein CASSGPVTGGEYF.

Ten or more counts support this clonotype. This chain joins TRBV6-5 and TRBJ1-2; 10 bases map to TRBD1. The CDR3 has 14 residues. J lost 4 bases, V lost 4 bases, and 3 bases had no gene match. Germline values: CDR1 MNHEY, CDR2 SVGAGI. CDR3 sequence: CASSSGQGSYGYTF. The CDR3 DNA reads as TGTGCCAGCAGTTCGGGACAGGGGTCCTATGGCTACACCTTC.

The rearrangement joins TRBV6-6 to TRBJ1-4; 8 bases fit TRBD1. This CDR3 comprises 13 residues. In germline, CDR1 is MNHNY, CDR2 SVGAGI (reference sequence). After removal of 5 bases from V and 8 bases from J, the junction contained 4 bases not matched to a gene. CDR3 loop: CASSTQGAEKLFF. CDR3 sequence (DNA): TGTGCCAGCAGTACCCAGGGGGCGGAAAAACTGTTTTTT.

The chain uses TRBV19 and TRBJ2-3, with 9 nucleotides matching TRBD2. J gave up 11 bases and V 1 base, and 10 bases lay outside the gene matches. This CDR3 is 15 amino acids long. Germline assignment: CDR1 LNHDA and CDR2 SQIVND (reference sequence). CDR3 sequence: CASSIAALAGREQYF. Written as DNA, the CDR3 is TGTGCCAGTAGTATAGCTGCCCTAGCGGGAAGGGAGCAGTATTTT. The entire variable domain, with the rest obtained from reference TRBV19 and TRBJ2-3, is as follows: DGGITQSPKYLFRKEGQNVTLSCEQNLNHDAMYWYRQDPGQGLRLIYYSQIVNDFQKGDIAEGYSVSREKKESFPLTVTSAQKNPTAFYLCASSIAALAGREQYFGPGTRLTVL.

This clonotype was observed a single time. The junction departs from the called germline gene at one end, perhaps through a read error. V usage is TRBV6-2 or TRBV6-3 and J usage is TRBJ2-1; D is possibly TRBD1 (6 bases). The germline gives CDR1 MNHEY, CDR2 SVGEGT. The CDR3 is 16 residues long. CDR3 sequence reads: CASRGGQPSSYNEQFF. The CDR3 region has the DNA TGCGCCAGCAGAGGAGGACAGCCAAGCTCCTACAATGAGCAGTTCTTC.

The chain couples TRBV10-3 to TRBJ2-1, with D perhaps TRBD2 (6 bases). CDR1 and CDR2 (germline): ENHRY, SYGVKD. The CDR3 is 16 residues long. Trimming shortened V by 0 bases and J by 0 bases, and 9 bases separated the two germline ends. The CDR3 loop reads CAISESGLYSYNEQFF. CDR3 sequence (DNA): TGTGCCATCAGTGAGTCAGGACTATACTCCTACAATGAGCAGTTCTTC.

This clonotype has more than one count but fewer than ten. V is TRBV15 and J is TRBJ1-5; TRBD1 matches 8 bases. Germline-derived CDR1 and CDR2 are LNHNV and YYDKDF (reference sequence). J was trimmed by 6 bases and V by 8 bases; bases with no gene match: 9. The CDR3 consists of 14 residues. The CDR3 region has the DNA TGTGCCACCTCCGGACAGGGCAGATCTCAGCCCCAGCATTTT. This codes for CATSGQGRSQPQHF.

The chain joins TRBV12-3 or TRBV12-4 to TRBJ1-5; no definite D call. V lost 2 bases and J 1 base, leaving 9 bases between the germline ends. The CDR3 is 15 amino acids. The CDR3: CASSLNAGSNQPQHF. DNA of the CDR3: TGTGCCAGCAGTTTAAACGCGGGGAGCAATCAGCCCCAGCATTTT.